This is a list of T cell receptor beta chains from one sample in a study of beta chain bispecific antibodies for T cell cancers. No cognate antigen is known for these TCRs. TCRdb called the 5' RACE reads again in MiXCR, with one record for every CDR3 protein. Among some 20,000 distinct CDR3 sequences listed, 2% to 2.5% were seen once. Sequencing was performed on healthy donor T cells cultured with leukemia cells, taken from a culture containing a bispecific antibody targeting TCR Vbeta12. The source is a human donor in good health. Some clones in this sample may be carry-over from other donors' samples. CDR3s leave out the opening cysteine and the closing phenylalanine or tryptophan. Fields, in order: J gene, V gene, CDR3 protein.

TRBJ1-5 TRBV4-2 ASSQEGTESNQPQH
TRBJ2-1 TRBV7-9 ASSPLAGVYNEQF
TRBJ2-5 TRBV7-3 ASSLGTGGQETQY
TRBJ2-1 TRBV7-2 ASSLAQLSYNEQF
TRBJ2-2 TRBV4-2 ASSQEGGPGELF
TRBJ2-3 TRBV2 ASSRRDTITDTQY
TRBJ2-5 TRBV29-1 SVRGAGGKETQY
TRBJ2-5 TRBV20-1 SAEGLAGPVVQETQY
TRBJ2-5 TRBV5-1 ASSTGYRGVDQETQY
TRBJ1-2 TRBV10-3 AISDQGNYGYT
TRBJ2-1 TRBV6-5 ASAFEGTYNEQF
TRBJ2-2 TRBV10-3 AISEWPVAGELF
TRBJ2-5 TRBV28 ASIGTGWTQY
TRBJ2-1 TRBV27 ASRKGQGGNEQF
TRBJ1-1 TRBV4-1 ASSLRTEELNTEAF
TRBJ2-7 TRBV28 ASSLGGTSGPPYEQY
TRBJ1-1 TRBV4-2 ASSLGATNTEAF
TRBJ2-7 TRBV20-1 SAREGALNPYEQY
TRBJ2-5 TRBV28 ASSFGEGDLQETQY
TRBJ2-7 TRBV27 ASSPRKGHFQQY
TRBJ1-2 TRBV10-2 ASGDGRGYT
TRBJ2-7 TRBV20-1 SAGLAESYEQY
TRBJ2-3 TRBV2 ATPLEVGPDTQY
TRBJ1-1 TRBV20-1 SARGTANTEAF
TRBJ2-2 TRBV7-9 ASSLPGVELF
TRBJ1-1 TRBV20-1 SAGTLEMGGTEAF
TRBJ2-4 TRBV20-1 SARQVAKNIQY
TRBJ2-1 TRBV6-8 ASSAGTGHIVQF
TRBJ1-6 TRBV28 ASSFFSNSPLH
TRBJ2-7 TRBV7-6 ASSSGTGVREQY
TRBJ2-7 TRBV19 ASSLTGNSYEQY
TRBJ1-5 TRBV18 ASSPALGNQPQH
TRBJ2-7 TRBV5-1 ASSYAKAVMSYEQY
TRBJ2-3 TRBV20-1 SASRTSGGIDTQY
TRBJ2-7 TRBV12-3/TRBV12-4 ASRTSGGREQY
TRBJ2-7 TRBV27 ASGWTGAAYEQY
TRBJ2-7 TRBV20-1 SARSNAGTRSYEQY
TRBJ2-2 TRBV4-1 ASSQVTGIGPGELF
TRBJ2-7 TRBV2 ASRAQGFSYEQY
TRBJ1-3 TRBV18 ASSSRVRDHRYLGNTIY
TRBJ2-4 TRBV19 ASSIGTAIQY
TRBJ1-1 TRBV5-6 ASSPRGGERDTEAF
TRBJ2-1 TRBV5-1 ASRTTGSFGSYNEQF
TRBJ1-6 TRBV5-1 ASSLMGPNDYNSPLH
TRBJ2-1 TRBV11-2 ASSPSFHEQF
TRBJ2-2 TRBV28 ASSFYGAGELF
TRBJ1-2 TRBV6-6 ASSYSHGYT
TRBJ2-3 TRBV4-1 ASSQEGTSGVVTDTQY
TRBJ2-3 TRBV5-5 ASNLRGIAGASSTDTQY
TRBJ2-2 TRBV19 ASTPGPNTGELF
TRBJ2-1 TRBV5-6 ASSLSSGVYYNEQF
TRBJ2-7 TRBV4-1 ASSQGVPGYEQY
TRBJ1-2 TRBV6-5 ASSYPDREKSYT
TRBJ2-7 TRBV3-1 ASSQNGLDGLNSYEQY
TRBJ2-2 TRBV19 ASSVSASTGELF
TRBJ2-2 TRBV28 ASSLWGSAGELF